Following are 14 T cell receptor beta chains from one sample sequenced in a study of blood T cells in healthy people across ages. It was with a sample-barcoded 5' primer and a J-beta primer mix that a second PCR of roughly 7 to 12 cycles was run. TCRdb processed the 5' RACE reads anew with MiXCR; each CDR3 protein has one entry. This sample has 650,000 to 1,000,000 distinct CDR3 sequences, with 35% to 40% found just once. The sample was blood. These TCRs come from a young man in good health.

Regarding this clonotype: An end of the junction does not agree with germline; a read error may underlie this. V is TRBV2 and J is TRBJ1-6; D call uncertain. The V gene's germline CDR1 is SNHLY and CDR2 FYNNEI. CDR3 length equals 14 residues. CDR3 DNA sequence: TGTGCCAGCAGTTTGTACCGATTCAATTCACCCCTCCTCTTT. Translated: CASSLYRFNSPLLF.

V and J are TRBV5-6 and TRBJ2-3, with 13 positions matching TRBD2. Germline CDR1 and CDR2: SGHDT and YYEEEE. This CDR3 region has 18 residues. J lost 6 bases, V lost 1 base, and 11 bases had no gene match. The CDR3 DNA is TGTGCCAGCAGCTTGACTAGCGGGGGGGCCTGGACGTTGGATACGCAGTATTTT. Protein product: CASSLTSGGAWTLDTQYF.

This clonotype was observed a few times. The chain recombines TRBV7-2 with TRBJ1-2; D ambiguous. The CDR3 contains 14 residues. Germline-derived CDR1 and CDR2 are SGHTA and FQGNSA. V lost 5 bases to trimming and J lost 3 bases, with 13 bases between them. The CDR3 is CASSPQDSYYGYTF. CDR3 sequence (DNA): TGTGCCAGCAGCCCCCAGGACTCGTACTATGGCTACACCTTC.

A few counts support this clonotype. As DNA, the CDR3 is TGCAGTGCCCGAACAGGGTCGGGTCAAGAGACCCAGTTCTTC. Amino acids: CSARTGSGQETQFF. The chain joins TRBV20-1 to TRBJ2-5, with D perhaps TRBD1 (6 bases). Judging by the DNA end, TRBJ2-1 fits better; the J call may be wrong. CDR1 and CDR2 (germline): DFQATT, SNEGSKA (reference sequence). This CDR3 has 14 residues.

This clonotype came up many times. The chain couples TRBV20-1 to TRBJ2-5; 7 bases map to TRBD2. Germline V gives CDR1 DFQATT, CDR2 SNEGSKA (reference sequence). The CDR3 sequence is 13 residues long. V trimming: 5 bases; J trimming: 5 bases; junction bases outside the gene matches: 8. CDR3 sequence reads: CSAAPTSHETQYF. CDR3 sequence (DNA): TGCAGTGCTGCCCCGACTAGCCACGAGACCCAGTACTTC.

The chain joins TRBV6-5 to TRBJ1-1; no definite D call. The germline V gene encodes CDR1 MNHEY and CDR2 SVGAGI. V lost 4 bases and J lost 7, with 13 bases in between. The CDR3 sequence is 13 residues long. The CDR3 reads CASSSRGGNEAFF. CDR3 bases: TGTGCCAGCAGTTCCAGAGGCGGGAATGAAGCTTTCTTT.

J is TRBJ2-5 and V is TRBV5-1; 7 nucleotides align to TRBD1. J was trimmed by 9 bases and V by 0 bases; bases with no gene match: 8. CDR1 SGHRS and CDR2 YFSETQ come from the germline V gene. This CDR3 region has 14 residues. The CDR3 loop is CASSLEGQKEAQYF. The CDR3 DNA sequence: TGCGCCAGCAGCTTGGAGGGACAGAAAGAAGCCCAGTACTTC. Combining the CDR3 with reference TRBV5-1 and TRBJ2-5 gives the whole variable domain KAGVTQTPRYLIKTRGQQVTLSCSPISGHRSVSWYQQTPGQGLQFLFEYFSETQRNKGNFPGRFSGRQFSNSRSEMNVSTLELGDSALYLCASSLEGQKEAQYFGPGTRLLVL.

The chain uses TRBV3-1 and TRBJ2-3; D is possibly TRBD1 (5 bases). CDR3 length equals 15 residues. V was clipped by 4 bases and J by 0 bases, with 11 bases between them. Germline CDR1 LGHDT, CDR2 YNNKEL (reference sequence). The CDR3 nucleotides read TGTGCCAGCAGCCGTGACAGCCAGAGCACAGATACGCAGTATTTT. It encodes CASSRDSQSTDTQYF.

The gene calls are TRBV7-2 and TRBJ2-3, with D unclear. V lost 5 bases to trimming and J lost 0 bases, with 12 bases between them. Germline V gives CDR1 SGHTA, CDR2 FQGNSA. CDR3 length equals 15 residues. In DNA form, the CDR3 reads TGTGCCAGCAGCCATTCAGTCAAAAGCACAGATACGCAGTATTTT. It translates to CASSHSVKSTDTQYF.

There are a few counts of this clonotype. The rearrangement joins TRBV12-3 or TRBV12-4 to TRBJ1-6, with no clear D. V lost 6 bases, J lost 8 bases, and 14 bases lay in between. This CDR3 is 14 amino acids long. The CDR3 spells CASSHRSGDSPLHF. The DNA of the CDR3 is TGTGCCAGCAGCCACCGATCCGGGGATTCACCCCTCCACTTT.

Points on this clonotype: Relative to the germline gene, one junction end is altered; a read error may explain this. This rearrangement joins TRBV7-9 to TRBJ2-4, with D tentatively TRBD2 (6 bases). The V gene's germline CDR1 is SEHNR and CDR2 FQNEAQ (reference sequence). This CDR3 is 16 amino acids long. This CDR3 is CASSQGGDFAKTIQYF. In DNA, the CDR3 is TGTGCCAGCAGCCAAGGAGGGGATTTCGCCAAAACCATTCAGTACTTC.

This clonotype has only a few counts. CDR3 amino acids: CSARDLNSGGPFYEQYF. The CDR3 DNA is TGCAGTGCTAGAGATTTGAATAGCGGGGGCCCCTTCTACGAGCAGTACTTC. The J gene is TRBJ2-7, the V gene TRBV20-1; 9 bases fit TRBD2. This CDR3 spans 17 amino acids. Germline CDR1 reads DFQATT; CDR2 reads SNEGSKA (reference sequence). The trim removed 0 bases at V and 3 bases at J, leaving 12 bases unmatched.

This clonotype came up many times. The CDR3 is CASSLSRGVNYEQYF. The CDR3 DNA follows: TGTGCCAGCAGCTTATCGCGGGGAGTGAACTACGAGCAGTACTTC. The chain joins TRBV11-1 to TRBJ2-7, with D tentatively TRBD2 (6 bases). Germline assignment: CDR1 SGHAT and CDR2 FQDESV (reference sequence). V dropped 2 bases and J dropped 3 bases, with 14 bases sitting between them. This CDR3 is 15 amino acids long. Using reference TRBV11-1 and TRBJ2-7 for the parts outside the CDR3, the full variable domain is EAEVAQSPRYKITEKSQAVAFWCDPISGHATLYWYRQILGQGPELLVQFQDESVVDDSQLPKDRFSAERLKGVDSTLKIQPAELGDSAMYLCASSLSRGVNYEQYFGPGTRLTVT.

The chain employs TRBV20-1 and TRBJ1-1; possible D gene TRBD1, 5 bases. Looked up from germline, CDR1 is DFQATT and CDR2 is SNEGSKA (reference sequence). V was pared by 2 bases and J by 1 base, with 11 bases between. This CDR3 region has 14 residues. Here the CDR3 DNA reads TGCAGTGCTAGATGGGGGGAGGCGAACACTGAAGCTTTCTTT. Residues: CSARWGEANTEAFF.